Presented here are 25 T cell receptor beta chains from one specimen sequenced in a study of T-cell memory formation after mild COVID-19. TCRdb called the 5' RACE reads again in MiXCR, with one record for every CDR3 protein. The sample contains 500,000 to 650,000 distinct CDR3 sequences, about 22% of which appear only once. Specimen: PBMCs or a T cell subset sorted from them (not recorded which). Source of these receptors: an adult woman who had mild COVID-19 (a few samples of this study predate the infection). Cell type and time point are not known.

This clonotype occurred many times. The chain is built from TRBV7-6 and TRBJ2-1, with 9 positions matching TRBD1. Looked up from germline, CDR1 is SGHVS and CDR2 is FNYEAQ. The junction had 19 bases not matched to a gene; V was cut back by 5 bases and J by 8 bases. This CDR3 comprises 18 residues. CDR3 in amino acids: CASSPYGRHRGRIYEQFF. The CDR3 DNA is TGTGCCAGCAGCCCGTATGGGCGCCACAGGGGGCGCATCTATGAGCAGTTCTTC.

The chain joins TRBV20-1 to TRBJ2-3; weak D call: TRBD1 (5 bases). This CDR3 comprises 17 residues. CDR1 DFQATT and CDR2 SNEGSKA come from the germline V gene (reference sequence). V was shortened by 1 base and J by 0 bases, with 17 bases between the two germline ends. The CDR3 sequence is CSARAGYMVSSTDTQYF. The DNA for the CDR3 is TGCAGTGCTAGAGCAGGGTATATGGTCTCTAGCACAGATACGCAGTATTTT.

In its sample, this clonotype was seen many times. CDR3 coding DNA: TGTGCCAGCAGCCAAGCAGGGTACGAGCAGTACTTC. Its protein product is CASSQAGYEQYF. The rearrangement joins TRBV3-1 to TRBJ2-7; D perhaps matches TRBD1 (5 bases). V was clipped by 1 base and J by 4 bases, with 5 bases between them. The CDR3 runs to 12 residues. Germline V gives CDR1 LGHDT, CDR2 YNNKEL (reference sequence).

This chain uses TRBV12-3 or TRBV12-4 with TRBJ1-1; 7 bases align to TRBD1. The ends lost 1 base at V and 11 bases at J; junction bases unmatched: 7. The CDR3 spans 13 residues. The CDR3 bases are TGTGCCAGCAGTTTAGGTTCAGGGGGTGACGCTTTCTTT. Translating gives CASSLGSGGDAFF.

The sample holds a few counts of this clonotype. This chain connects TRBV7-6 to TRBJ2-3; D might be TRBD2 (6 bases). This CDR3 has 15 amino acids. The germline gives CDR1 SGHVS, CDR2 FNYEAQ. The ends were cut back, 1 base at V and 2 bases at J, with 10 bases in the middle. DNA of the CDR3: TGTGCCAGCAGCTTAGAGGCGGGAACCACAGATACGCAGTATTTT. Translation: CASSLEAGTTDTQYF. Full variable domain (remainder filled in from reference TRBV7-6 and TRBJ2-3): GAGVSQSPRYKVTKRGQDVALRCDPISGHVSLYWYRQALGQGPEFLTYFNYEAQQDKSGLPNDRFSAERPEGSISTLTIQRTEQRDSAMYRCASSLEAGTTDTQYFGPGTRLTVL.

The sample holds a few counts of this clonotype. V usage is TRBV7-9 and J usage is TRBJ2-3; 14 bases map to TRBD2. Germline assignment: CDR1 SEHNR and CDR2 FQNEAQ (reference sequence). This CDR3 comprises 17 residues. V lost 5 bases and J lost 1; bases outside the gene matches: 5. The CDR3 is CASSAGLAGVRTDTQYF. The CDR3 DNA sequence: TGTGCCAGCAGCGCGGGACTAGCGGGAGTTCGCACAGATACGCAGTATTTT.

The chain combines TRBV20-1 with TRBJ2-1; TRBD1 or TRBD2 may be the D gene (5 bases each). CDR3 size: 14 residues. The V end was cut by 2 bases, the J end by 6 bases, with 14 bases between. Germline V gene sequence: CDR1 DFQATT, CDR2 SNEGSKA (reference sequence). In DNA, the CDR3 is TGCAGTGCTAGACCCGGGACCAGCCTCAATGAGCAGTTCTTC. Amino acid sequence: CSARPGTSLNEQFF.

This clonotype was observed once. The chain has TRBV5-1 and TRBJ1-3; no definite D call. Germline V CDR1 and CDR2: SGHRS, YFSETQ. CDR3 size: 13 residues. The V end lost 4 bases, the J end lost 4 bases, and 9 bases lay between the germline ends. CDR3 coding DNA: TGCGCCAGCAGCGGGCCGGGGGGAAACACCATATATTTT. The encoded protein is CASSGPGGNTIYF.

Regarding this clonotype: The germline gene is not matched at one end of the junction; a read error may be the cause. The gene calls are TRBV4-1 and TRBJ2-5, with 11 bases matching TRBD2. The CDR3 loop spans 16 amino acids. CDR1 MGHRA and CDR2 YSYEKL come from the germline V gene. CDR3 loop: CASSQGLAGIQETQYF. CDR3 nucleotides: TGCGCCAGCAGCCAAGGACTAGCGGGGATACAAGAGACACAGTACTTC.

V usage is TRBV27 and J usage is TRBJ1-2; no clear D gene. The CDR3 loop spans 13 amino acids. Germline loops: CDR1 MNHEY, CDR2 SMNVEV (reference sequence). The V end lost 6 bases, the J end lost 8 bases, and 16 bases lay between the germline ends. DNA of the CDR3: TGTGCCAGCAGAGAGCCGGGTCAACAAGGCTACACCTTC. Translating it yields CASREPGQQGYTF.

This clonotype was counted many times. The chain uses TRBV20-1 and TRBJ2-7; D is tentatively TRBD1 or TRBD2 (7 bases each). Trimming removed 0 bases from V and 5 bases from J, with 17 bases in between. This CDR3 has 15 amino acids. Germline values: CDR1 DFQATT, CDR2 SNEGSKA (reference sequence). CDR3 residues: CSARDPGGVIHEQYF. CDR3 DNA: TGCAGTGCTAGAGACCCAGGGGGGGTTATCCACGAGCAGTACTTC.

V and J are TRBV7-9 and TRBJ2-1; TRBD1 agrees at 9 bases. Germline V gene data show CDR1 as SEHNR and CDR2 as FQNEAQ (reference sequence). This CDR3 contains 14 residues. J gave up 9 bases and V 5 bases, and 8 bases lay outside the gene matches. The CDR3 here is CASSLAGTGSEQFF. Written as DNA, the CDR3 is TGTGCCAGCAGCCTCGCCGGGACAGGGAGTGAGCAGTTCTTC.

The V gene is TRBV20-1, the J gene TRBJ2-5; perhaps TRBD2 as D (6 bases). V lost 0 bases and J 5 bases, leaving 13 bases between the germline ends. CDR1 is DFQATT, CDR2 SNEGSKA, per germline (reference sequence). The CDR3 length is 14 residues. Here the CDR3 reads CSARDRENDETQYF. The CDR3 coding sequence is TGCAGTGCTAGAGATCGGGAGAACGATGAGACCCAGTACTTC.

The V and J genes are TRBV7-2 and TRBJ2-7; 9 bases match TRBD1. The CDR3 is 14 amino acids. Unmatched junction bases numbered 5, after V lost 4 bases and J lost 4 bases. Germline loops: CDR1 SGHTA, CDR2 FQGNSA. Here the CDR3 reads CASSSFGTGYEQYF. The CDR3 nucleotides are TGTGCCAGCAGCTCCTTCGGGACAGGGTACGAGCAGTACTTC.

This rearrangement joins TRBV18 to TRBJ1-1; no clear D gene. This CDR3 is 15 amino acids long. Germline V lookup: CDR1 KGHSH, CDR2 LQKENI. V lost 6 bases, J lost 4 bases, and 18 bases lay in between. CDR3 region: CASSPRTAAGTEAFF. CDR3 DNA sequence: TGTGCCAGCTCTCCCCGGACCGCGGCGGGCACTGAAGCTTTCTTT. Full variable domain (missing parts from reference TRBV18 and TRBJ1-1): NAGVMQNPRHLVRRRGQEARLRCSPMKGHSHVYWYRQLPEEGLKFMVYLQKENIIDESGMPKERFSAEFPKEGPSILRIQQVVRGDSAAYFCASSPRTAAGTEAFFGQGTRLTVV.

This chain uses TRBV12-3 or TRBV12-4 with TRBJ2-5, with 8 bases aligning to TRBD2. V was clipped by 6 bases and J by 1 base; unmatched bases: 13. This CDR3 comprises 17 residues. Here the CDR3 reads CASRPSEGGRTQETQYF. The CDR3 nucleotides are TGTGCCAGCAGGCCCTCGGAGGGCGGGAGGACCCAAGAGACCCAGTACTTC.

This chain uses TRBV24-1 with TRBJ1-1, with a tentative D call TRBD1 (5 bases). With 0 bases removed from V and 6 bases from J, the gap between germline ends came to 10 bases. Germline lookup yields CDR1 KGHDR and CDR2 SFDVKD. The CDR3 contains 14 residues. CDR3: CATSDLSGFAEAFF. The CDR3 DNA reads as TGTGCCACCAGTGATTTGTCAGGGTTCGCTGAAGCTTTCTTT.

This chain links TRBV6-5 with TRBJ2-1; D is undetermined. With 2 bases removed from V and 0 bases from J, the gap between germline ends came to 8 bases. Germline loops: CDR1 MNHEY, CDR2 SVGAGI. The CDR3 runs to 15 residues. The chain's CDR3 is CASSYERGSYNEQFF. The CDR3 nucleotides read TGTGCCAGCAGTTACGAAAGAGGCTCCTACAATGAGCAGTTCTTC.

The sample holds many counts of this clonotype. The chain employs TRBV7-9 and TRBJ1-6; 7 positions match TRBD1. Looked up from germline, CDR1 is SEHNR and CDR2 is FQNEAQ (reference sequence). CDR3 length: 15 residues. After removal of 1 base from V and 10 bases from J, the junction contained 7 bases not matched to a gene. The CDR3 loop reads CASSLEAGGSSPLHF. CDR3 sequence (DNA): TGTGCCAGCAGCTTAGAAGCAGGGGGTTCATCACCCCTCCACTTT.

The V call is TRBV29-1, the J call TRBJ2-5; D might be TRBD1 or TRBD2, each matching 6 bases. The germline V gene has CDR1 SQVTM and CDR2 ANQGSEA. This CDR3 region has 12 residues. The CDR3 sequence is CTYEGGGETQYF. The CDR3 coding sequence is TGCACCTACGAGGGGGGCGGAGAGACCCAGTACTTC.

About this clonotype: At one end the junction does not follow the germline gene, possibly because of a read error. The CDR3 region has the DNA TGTGCCACCAGTGATCCTACATTAGCGGGAGAAATGGCCGGGGAGATGTTTTTT. It codes for CATSDPTLAGEMAGEMFF. This chain connects TRBV24-1 to TRBJ2-2; 9 bases are shared with TRBD2. The CDR3 has 18 amino acids. CDR1 and CDR2 (germline): KGHDR, SFDVKD.

To note about this clonotype: The junction differs from germline at one of its ends, possibly a read error. The genes are TRBV29-1 and TRBJ2-2; D ambiguous. Germline CDR1 is SQVTM and CDR2 is ANQGSEA. This CDR3 contains 13 residues. DNA of the CDR3: TGCAGCGCTGAACGCCCAGCCACCGGGGAGCTGTTTTTT. This gives the protein CSAERPATGELFF.

The chain joins TRBV9 to TRBJ2-3; the D call may be TRBD1 or TRBD2 (6 bases each). The CDR3 has 14 amino acids. Germline V CDR1 and CDR2: SGDLS, YYNGEE. Trimming removed 2 bases from V and 2 bases from J, with 9 bases in between. The DNA for the CDR3 is TGTGCCAGCAGCGTTAGGGGGGACACAGATACGCAGTATTTT. This encodes CASSVRGDTDTQYF. Filled out from reference TRBV9 and TRBJ2-3, the complete variable domain reads DSGVTQTPKHLITATGQRVTLRCSPRSGDLSVYWYQQSLDQGLQFLIQYYNGEERAKGNILERFSAQQFPDLHSELNLSSLELGDSALYFCASSVRGDTDTQYFGPGTRLTVL.

This sequence joins TRBV24-1 and TRBJ1-1; D is undetermined. This CDR3 spans 15 amino acids. The V and J ends lost 3 bases and 4 bases respectively, with 14 bases between them. Germline values: CDR1 KGHDR, CDR2 SFDVKD. The CDR3 here is CATSDRNSGFTEAFF. CDR3 in DNA: TGTGCCACCAGTGATAGAAACAGTGGTTTCACTGAAGCTTTCTTT.

This clonotype was seen at least ten times. The chain is built from TRBV6-2 or TRBV6-3 and TRBJ2-1; 12 bases are shared with TRBD2. Trimming took 6 bases from V and 4 from J; bases not matched to a gene: 7. CDR3 length: 16 residues. Germline CDR1 reads MNHEY; CDR2 reads SVGEGT. CDR3 sequence: CASSLAGTSGYNEQFF. The CDR3 nucleotides are TGTGCCAGCAGCCTAGCCGGGACTAGCGGGTACAATGAGCAGTTCTTC.